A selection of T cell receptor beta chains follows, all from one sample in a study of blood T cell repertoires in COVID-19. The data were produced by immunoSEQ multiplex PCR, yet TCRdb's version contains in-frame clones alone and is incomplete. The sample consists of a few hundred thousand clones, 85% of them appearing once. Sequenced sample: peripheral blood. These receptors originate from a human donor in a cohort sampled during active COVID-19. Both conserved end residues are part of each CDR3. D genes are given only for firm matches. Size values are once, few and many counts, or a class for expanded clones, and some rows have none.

CASSDHRPNPEAFF,TGTGCCAGCAGTGATCACAGGCCGAACCCTGAAGCTTTCTTT,.,.,TRBV25-1,TRBJ1-1
CASSRRGERSEAFF,TGTGCCAGCAGCCGACGGGGGGAACGGTCTGAAGCTTTCTTT,.,.,TRBV7-9,TRBJ1-1
CAWTIPGASGAETQYF,TGTGCCTGGACCATTCCTGGAGCTAGCGGGGCAGAGACCCAGTACTTC,TRBD2,.,TRBV30,TRBJ2-5
CASTGRGSYNSPLHF,TGTGCCAGCACGGGTAGGGGATCCTATAATTCACCCCTCCACTTT,.,once,TRBV6-5,TRBJ1-6
CATSRGEPSNQPQHF,TGTGCCACCAGCCGGGGGGAGCCTAGCAATCAGCCCCAGCATTTT,.,.,TRBV24-1,TRBJ1-5
CASKGEGPGPSYEQYF,TGTGCCAGCAAAGGGGAGGGGCCGGGTCCTTCCTACGAGCAGTACTTC,TRBD2,.,TRBV9,TRBJ2-7
CAWSTGAGELFF,TGTGCCTGGAGTACAGGGGCCGGGGAGCTGTTTTTT,TRBD1,.,TRBV30,TRBJ2-2
CAWRKSTEAFF,TGTGCCTGGAGAAAGAGCACTGAAGCTTTCTTT,.,.,TRBV30,TRBJ1-1
CASSLRGGGVPSTDTQYF,TGTGCCAGCAGCTTAAGAGGGGGTGGGGTCCCTAGCACAGATACGCAGTATTTT,.,.,TRBV7-3,TRBJ2-3
CASSPGILSDYGYTF,TGTGCCAGCAGCCCAGGGATCCTGAGTGACTATGGCTACACCTTC,.,.,TRBV6-5,TRBJ1-2
CASSVPGIKSGNTIYF,TGTGCCAGCAGCGTACCCGGGATCAAGTCTGGAAACACCATATATTTT,.,.,TRBV9,TRBJ1-3
CASRTTGSYEQYF,TGTGCCAGCAGAACGACAGGATCCTACGAGCAGTACTTC,.,.,TRBV6-5,TRBJ2-7
CAWSVRRGYYEQYF,TGTGCCTGGAGTGTACGTAGGGGTTATTACGAGCAGTACTTC,.,.,TRBV30,TRBJ2-7
CASSWDTKETQYF,TGTGCCAGCAGTTGGGACACAAAAGAGACCCAGTACTTC,.,.,TRBV2,TRBJ2-5
CASSLGLSSTEAFF,TGTGCCAGCAGCTTAGGACTGTCGAGCACTGAAGCTTTCTTT,.,.,TRBV25-1,TRBJ1-1
CASSQNRGRTYGYTF,TGTGCCAGCAGCCAAAATAGGGGTAGGACCTATGGCTACACCTTC,.,.,TRBV7-2,TRBJ1-2